This T cell receptor (beta chain) was recovered during a study of cytomegalovirus exposure and HLA in healthy donors. In the study overall: Unique TCRs from HLA-typed donors, about 85 million of them, were held in an early data release. The study, taken as a whole, reports: Productive status was seen about 87% or about 30% of the time for most TCR beta V segments in an earlier analysis. Cytomegalovirus-associated TCR beta chains were listed, numbering 150 to 200. TCR association rates varied by HLA locus in a later analysis, with DRB1 highest and HLA-C lowest.

Remarks on this clone: Its cognate antigen is unknown.

The CDR3 consists of 13 residues. Trimming at V came to 3 bases and at J to 3 bases, leaving 3 bases not matched to a gene. Germline loops: CDR1 SGHDT, CDR2 YYEEEE. 13 Jbeta primers and 60 Vbeta primers were used for the PCR. Measured with immunoSEQ multiplex PCR; TCRdb has only the in-frame clones, and not every one. The sample shows 85,000 to 100,000 clones, roughly 75% of them seen only once. The source material was PBMCs. This TCR was recovered from a woman aged 55-70 years in good health and CMV-seronegative. The chain couples TRBV5-6 to TRBJ2-7; TRBD2 agrees at 7 bases. The CDR3 region has the DNA TGTGCCAGCAGCTGGGGGGACTACTACGAGCAGTACTTC. Translation gives CASSWGDYYEQYF.